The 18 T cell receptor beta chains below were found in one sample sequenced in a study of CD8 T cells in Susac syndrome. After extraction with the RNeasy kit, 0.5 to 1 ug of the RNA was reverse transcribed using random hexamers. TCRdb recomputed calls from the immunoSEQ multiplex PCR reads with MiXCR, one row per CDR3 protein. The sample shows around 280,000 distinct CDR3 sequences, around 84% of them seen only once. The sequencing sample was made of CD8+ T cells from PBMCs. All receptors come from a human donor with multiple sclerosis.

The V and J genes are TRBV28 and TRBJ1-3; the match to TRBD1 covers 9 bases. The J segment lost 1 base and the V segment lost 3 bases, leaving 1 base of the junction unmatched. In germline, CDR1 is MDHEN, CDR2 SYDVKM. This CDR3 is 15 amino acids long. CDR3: CASSLTGGSGNTIYF. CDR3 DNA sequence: TGTGCCAGCAGTTTGACAGGGGGTTCTGGAAACACCATATATTTT. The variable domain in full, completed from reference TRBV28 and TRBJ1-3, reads DVKVTQSSRYLVKRTGEKVFLECVQDMDHENMFWYRQDPGLGLRLIYFSYDVKMKEKGDIPEGYSVSREKKERFSLILESASTNQTSMYLCASSLTGGSGNTIYFGEGSWLTVV.

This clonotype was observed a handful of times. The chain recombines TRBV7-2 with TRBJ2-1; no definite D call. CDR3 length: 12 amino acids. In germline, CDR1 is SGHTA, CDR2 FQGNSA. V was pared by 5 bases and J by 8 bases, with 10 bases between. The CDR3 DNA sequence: TGTGCCAGCAGCGTAGGGCCGGATGAGCAGTTCTTC. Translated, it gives CASSVGPDEQFF. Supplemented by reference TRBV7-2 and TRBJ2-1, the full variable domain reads GAGVSQSPSNKVTEKGKDVELRCDPISGHTALYWYRQSLGQGLEFLIYFQGNSAPDKSGLPSDRFSAERTGGSVSTLTIQRTQQEDSAVYLCASSVGPDEQFFGPGTRLTVL.

For the CDR3, the DNA is TGTGCCAGCAGCACGGGACTAGCGGGAACCTACGAGCAGTACTTC. Encoded protein: CASSTGLAGTYEQYF. This chain connects TRBV7-9 to TRBJ2-7; 13 bases are shared with TRBD2. Germline loops: CDR1 SEHNR, CDR2 FQNEAQ (reference sequence). V shed 5 bases, J shed 2 bases, and the junction held 3 bases outside the gene matches. The CDR3 runs 15 residues.

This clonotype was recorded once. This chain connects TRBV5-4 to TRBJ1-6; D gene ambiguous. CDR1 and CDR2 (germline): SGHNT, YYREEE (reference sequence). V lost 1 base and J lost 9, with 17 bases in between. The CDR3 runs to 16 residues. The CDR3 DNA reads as TGTGCCAGCAGCTTGAACCCGGTTAAGGTTTCTTCACCCCTCCACTTT. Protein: CASSLNPVKVSSPLHF. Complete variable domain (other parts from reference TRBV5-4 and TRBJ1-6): ETGVTQSPTHLIKTRGQQVTLRCSSQSGHNTVSWYQQALGQGPQFIFQYYREEENGRGNFPPRFSGLQFPNYSSELNVNALELDDSALYLCASSLNPVKVSSPLHFGNGTRLTVT.

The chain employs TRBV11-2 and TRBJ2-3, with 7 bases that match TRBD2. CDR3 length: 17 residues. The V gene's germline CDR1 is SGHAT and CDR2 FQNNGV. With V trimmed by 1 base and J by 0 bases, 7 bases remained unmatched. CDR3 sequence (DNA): TGTGCCAGCAGCTTAGTTTACGCGGGAGAGAGCACAGATACGCAGTATTTT. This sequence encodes CASSLVYAGESTDTQYF.

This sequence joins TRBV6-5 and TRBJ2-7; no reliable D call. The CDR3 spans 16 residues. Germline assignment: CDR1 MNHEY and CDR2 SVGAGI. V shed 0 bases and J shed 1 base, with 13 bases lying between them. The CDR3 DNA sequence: TGTGCCAGCAGTTACTCCTCCGGAAAGACGTCCTACGAGCAGTACTTC. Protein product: CASSYSSGKTSYEQYF.

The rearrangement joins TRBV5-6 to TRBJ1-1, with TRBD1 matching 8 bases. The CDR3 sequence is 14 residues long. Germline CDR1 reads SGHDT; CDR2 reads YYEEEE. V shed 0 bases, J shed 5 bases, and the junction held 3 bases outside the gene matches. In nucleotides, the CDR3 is TGTGCCAGCAGCTTGGGGACAGGGCAAACTGAAGCTTTCTTT. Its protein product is CASSLGTGQTEAFF.

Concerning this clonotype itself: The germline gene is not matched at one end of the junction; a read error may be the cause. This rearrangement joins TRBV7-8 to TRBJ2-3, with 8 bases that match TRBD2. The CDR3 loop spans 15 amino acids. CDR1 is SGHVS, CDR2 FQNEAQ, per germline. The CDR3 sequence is CTSSHSGTSTDTQYF. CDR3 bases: TGTACCAGCAGCCATAGCGGGACTAGCACAGATACGCAGTATTTT.

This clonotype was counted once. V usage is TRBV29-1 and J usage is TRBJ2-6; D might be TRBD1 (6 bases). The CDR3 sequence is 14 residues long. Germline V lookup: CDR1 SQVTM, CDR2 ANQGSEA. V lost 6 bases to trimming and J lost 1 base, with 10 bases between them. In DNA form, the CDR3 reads TGCAGCGTCGAGACAGGTTCTGGGGCCAACGTCCTGACTTTC. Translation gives CSVETGSGANVLTF.

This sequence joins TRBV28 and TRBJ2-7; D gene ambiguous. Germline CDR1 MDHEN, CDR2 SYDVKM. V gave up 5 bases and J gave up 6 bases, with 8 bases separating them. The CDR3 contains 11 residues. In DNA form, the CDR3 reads TGTGCCAGCAGTCGCCCCCGCGAGCAGTACTTC. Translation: CASSRPREQYF.

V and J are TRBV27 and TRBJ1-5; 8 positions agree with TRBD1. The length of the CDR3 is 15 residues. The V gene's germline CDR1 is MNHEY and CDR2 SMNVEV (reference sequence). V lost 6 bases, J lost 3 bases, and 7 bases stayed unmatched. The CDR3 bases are TGTGCCAGCAGGGTCCGGACAGGGTCCAATCAGCCCCAGCATTTT. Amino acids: CASRVRTGSNQPQHF.

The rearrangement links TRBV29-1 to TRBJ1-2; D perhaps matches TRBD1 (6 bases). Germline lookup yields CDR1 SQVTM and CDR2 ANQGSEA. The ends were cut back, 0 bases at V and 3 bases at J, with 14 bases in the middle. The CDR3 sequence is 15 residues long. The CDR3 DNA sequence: TGCAGCGTTGAAGATGGACAGATAAAGGACTATGGCTACACCTTC. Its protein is CSVEDGQIKDYGYTF.

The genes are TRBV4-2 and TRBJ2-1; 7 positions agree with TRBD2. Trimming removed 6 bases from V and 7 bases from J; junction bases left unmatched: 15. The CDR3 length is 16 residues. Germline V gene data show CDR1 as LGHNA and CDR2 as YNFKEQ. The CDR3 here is CASRLLGGRSGNEQFF. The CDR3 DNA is TGTGCCAGCAGACTGTTAGGCGGGAGAAGCGGGAATGAGCAGTTCTTC.

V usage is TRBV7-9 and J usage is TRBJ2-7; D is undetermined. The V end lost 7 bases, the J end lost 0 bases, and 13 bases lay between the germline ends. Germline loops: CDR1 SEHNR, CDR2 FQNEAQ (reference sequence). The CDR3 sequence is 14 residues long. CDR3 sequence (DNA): TGTGCCAGCACGCCCTCGTTTAGCTCCTACGAGCAGTACTTC. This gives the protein CASTPSFSSYEQYF. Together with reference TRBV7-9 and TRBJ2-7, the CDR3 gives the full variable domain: DTGVSQNPRHKITKRGQNVTFRCDPISEHNRLYWYRQTLGQGPEFLTYFQNEAQLEKSRLLSDRFSAERPKGSFSTLEIQRTEQGDSAMYLCASTPSFSSYEQYFGPGTRLTVT.

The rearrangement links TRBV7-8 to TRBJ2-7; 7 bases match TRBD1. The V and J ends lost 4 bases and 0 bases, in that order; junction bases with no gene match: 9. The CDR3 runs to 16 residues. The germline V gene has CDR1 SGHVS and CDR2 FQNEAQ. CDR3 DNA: TGTGCCAGCAGCTCACGGACAGGCCGGAGCTCCTACGAGCAGTACTTC. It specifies CASSSRTGRSSYEQYF. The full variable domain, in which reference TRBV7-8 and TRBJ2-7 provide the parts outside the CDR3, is GAGVSQSPRYKVAKRGQDVALRCDPISGHVSLFWYQQALGQGPEFLTYFQNEAQLDKSGLPSDRFFAERPEGSVSTLKIQRTQQEDSAVYLCASSSRTGRSSYEQYFGPGTRLTVT.

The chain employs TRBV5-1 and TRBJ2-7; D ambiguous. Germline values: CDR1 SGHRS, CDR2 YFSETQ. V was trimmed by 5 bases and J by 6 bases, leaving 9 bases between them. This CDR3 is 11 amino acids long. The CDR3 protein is CASRGMGEQYF. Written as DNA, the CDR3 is TGCGCCAGCAGGGGGATGGGCGAGCAGTACTTC.

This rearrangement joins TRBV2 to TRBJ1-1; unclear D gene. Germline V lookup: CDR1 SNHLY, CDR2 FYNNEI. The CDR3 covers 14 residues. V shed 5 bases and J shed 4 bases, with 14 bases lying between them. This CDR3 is CASSTNRGFTEAFF. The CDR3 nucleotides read TGTGCCAGCAGTACAAACCGGGGATTCACTGAAGCTTTCTTT.

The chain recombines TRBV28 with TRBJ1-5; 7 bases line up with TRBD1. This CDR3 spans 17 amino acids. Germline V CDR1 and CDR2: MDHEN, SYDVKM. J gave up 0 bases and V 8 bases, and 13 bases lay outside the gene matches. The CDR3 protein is CASQIGTALYSNQPQHF. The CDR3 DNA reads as TGTGCCAGCCAGATCGGGACAGCTCTATATAGCAATCAGCCCCAGCATTTT.